This TCR beta chain appears in the sequencing data of a study of blood T cell repertoires in COVID-19. Study in general: The United States, Italy and Spain supplied acute and convalescent COVID-19 samples.

Assay: immunoSEQ multiplex PCR; the TCRdb copy retains only in-frame clones and omits some. Among under 200,000 clones listed, 82% were seen once. This clone was observed a single time. From germline, CDR1 is SNHLY and CDR2 FYNNEI. The length of the CDR3 is 13 residues. V gave up 3 bases and J gave up 3 bases, with 7 bases separating them. The receptor comes from a woman aged 60-75 years with acute COVID-19. The gene calls are TRBV2 and TRBJ2-3; D remains ambiguous. Source material: PBMCs or T cells enriched from blood (not recorded which). DNA of the CDR3: TGTGCCAGCAGTGATTGGGCAACAGATACGCAGTATTTT. It specifies CASSDWATDTQYF.